This T cell receptor beta chain originates from a study of OX40 agonist ivuxolimab in advanced cancers. Study overall: A mean age of around 60 years, range roughly 20 to 90, was recorded, and 80% to 90% were male.

TCRdb keeps only in-frame clones here, not all; method: immunoSEQ multiplex PCR. The data hold roughly 40,000 clones, with 85% to 90% observed a single time. The study's findings and limits: Some patients without response likewise showed low normalized clonal expansion. On average, CD8+ T cells showed a greater number of expanded clones than CD4+. In the 0.1-3.0 mg/kg groups, partial responders showed among the lowest expansion.

Notes on this clone: Antigen: not known.

Losses at the gene ends were 5 bases for V and 16 bases for J; bases not matched to a gene: 14. This CDR3 spans 14 amino acids. CDR1 and CDR2 (germline): SEHNR, FQNEAQ (reference sequence). This receptor was identified in an adult with an advanced solid tumor such as melanoma, head and neck, liver or kidney cancer. V is TRBV7-9 and J is TRBJ1-4, with TRBD1 matching over 9 bases. The sample was CD4+ or CD8+ T cells sorted from blood, taken in a trial of the OX40 agonist ivuxolimab. In DNA, the CDR3 is TGTGCCAGCAGCCTGGGACAGGGAGGTAATTTTCCGTTTTTT. Translation: CASSLGQGGNFPFF.